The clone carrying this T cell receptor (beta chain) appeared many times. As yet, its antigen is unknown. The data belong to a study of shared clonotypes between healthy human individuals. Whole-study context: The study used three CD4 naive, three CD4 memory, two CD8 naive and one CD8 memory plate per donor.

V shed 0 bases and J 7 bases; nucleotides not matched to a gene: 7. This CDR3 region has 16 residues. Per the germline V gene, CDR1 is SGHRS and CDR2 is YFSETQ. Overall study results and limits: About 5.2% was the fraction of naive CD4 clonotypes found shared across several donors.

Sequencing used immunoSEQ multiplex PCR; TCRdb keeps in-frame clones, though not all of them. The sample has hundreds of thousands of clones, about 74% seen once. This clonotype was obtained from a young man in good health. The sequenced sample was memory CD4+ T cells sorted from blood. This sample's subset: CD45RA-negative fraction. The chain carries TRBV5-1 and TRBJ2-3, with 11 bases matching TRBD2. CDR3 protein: CASSLGTSGSGNTQYF. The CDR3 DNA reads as TGCGCCAGCAGCTTGGGTACTAGCGGGAGTGGTAATACGCAGTATTTT.